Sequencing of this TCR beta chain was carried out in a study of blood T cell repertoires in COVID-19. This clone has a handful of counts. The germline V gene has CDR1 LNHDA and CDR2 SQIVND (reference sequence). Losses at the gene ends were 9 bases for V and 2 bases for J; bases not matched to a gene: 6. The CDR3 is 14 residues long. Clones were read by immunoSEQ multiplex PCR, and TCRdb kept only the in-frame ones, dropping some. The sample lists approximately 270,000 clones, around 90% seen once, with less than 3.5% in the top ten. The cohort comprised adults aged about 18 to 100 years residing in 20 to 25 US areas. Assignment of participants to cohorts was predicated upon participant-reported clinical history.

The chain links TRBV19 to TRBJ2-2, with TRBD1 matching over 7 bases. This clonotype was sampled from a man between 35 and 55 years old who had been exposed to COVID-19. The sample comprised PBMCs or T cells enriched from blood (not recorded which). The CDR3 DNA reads TGTGCCAGCTCCCAGGGGGTAAACACCGGGGAGCTGTTTTTT. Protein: CASSQGVNTGELFF.